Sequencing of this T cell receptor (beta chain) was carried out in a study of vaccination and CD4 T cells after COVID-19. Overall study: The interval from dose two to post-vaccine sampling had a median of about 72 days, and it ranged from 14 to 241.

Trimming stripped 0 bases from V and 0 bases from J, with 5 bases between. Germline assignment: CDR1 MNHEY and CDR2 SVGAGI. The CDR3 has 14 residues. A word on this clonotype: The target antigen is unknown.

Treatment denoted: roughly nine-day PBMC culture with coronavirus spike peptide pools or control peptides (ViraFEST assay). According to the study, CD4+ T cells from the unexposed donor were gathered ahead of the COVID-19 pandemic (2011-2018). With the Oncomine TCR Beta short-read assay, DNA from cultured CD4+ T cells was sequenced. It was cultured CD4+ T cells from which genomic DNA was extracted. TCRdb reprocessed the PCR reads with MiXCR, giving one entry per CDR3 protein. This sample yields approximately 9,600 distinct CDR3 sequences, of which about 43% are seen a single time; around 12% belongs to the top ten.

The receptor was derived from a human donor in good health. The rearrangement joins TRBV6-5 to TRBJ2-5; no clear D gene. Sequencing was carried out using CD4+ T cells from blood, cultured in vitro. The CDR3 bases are TGTGCCAGCAGTTACTCGTTGTACCAAGAGACCCAGTACTTC. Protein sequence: CASSYSLYQETQYF.